These 29 T cell receptor beta chains were sequenced from one sample in a study of T cell responses to AZD1222 COVID-19 vaccine. The repertoire was sequenced with immunoSEQ multiplex PCR; TCRdb's copy has only in-frame clones and lacks some. The sample holds 140,000 to 150,000 clones, just over 90% seen once. The sequencing here drew on peripheral blood, taken on day 0 of AZD1222 vaccination. The origin of the receptors is an adult in good health.

This clone was counted once. The chain recombines TRBV15 with TRBJ1-5, with unresolved D. Deletions cut 5 bases from V and 0 bases from J, with 11 bases between. Germline lookup yields CDR1 LNHNV and CDR2 YYDKDF (reference sequence). This CDR3 spans 15 amino acids. CDR3 residues: CATSHLGVSNQPQHF. In DNA, the CDR3 is TGTGCCACCAGCCACTTGGGTGTTAGCAATCAGCCCCAGCATTTT.

V is TRBV27 and J is TRBJ2-7; no firm D call. CDR3 length: 13 residues. In germline, CDR1 is MNHEY, CDR2 SMNVEV (reference sequence). With 10 bases removed from V and 3 bases from J, the gap between germline ends came to 16 bases. The CDR3 DNA reads TGTGCCACCCGACCCCCCGGAAACTACGAGCAGTACTTC. Its protein is CATRPPGNYEQYF.

The chain couples TRBV5-1 to TRBJ1-6, with TRBD1 identical over 9 bases. The CDR3 loop spans 15 amino acids. J was trimmed by 5 bases and V by 0 bases; bases with no gene match: 0. CDR1 SGHRS and CDR2 YFSETQ come from the germline V gene. CDR3 nucleotides: TGCGCCAGCAGCTTGGGGGACAGGGATAATTCACCCCTCCACTTT. Translation gives CASSLGDRDNSPLHF.

This chain joins TRBV2 and TRBJ2-2; D unclear. V gave up 3 bases and J gave up 7 bases, with 9 bases separating them. Germline V lookup: CDR1 SNHLY, CDR2 FYNNEI. This CDR3 contains 13 residues. The CDR3 coding sequence is TGTGCCAGCAGTGAGTCGGGCGTCGGGGAGCTGTTTTTT. It codes for CASSESGVGELFF.

CDR3 region: CASSNNGGIGNTIYF. The DNA for the CDR3 is TGTGCCAGCAGTAATAACGGGGGGATAGGAAACACCATATATTTT. The J gene is TRBJ1-3, the V gene TRBV6-5; possibly TRBD1 for D (5 bases). This CDR3 is 15 amino acids long. Per germline, CDR1 MNHEY and CDR2 SVGAGI. The germline V and J ends were trimmed by 5 bases and 4 bases, with 15 bases remaining between them.

The V call is TRBV3-1 (or the pseudogene TRBV3-2), the J call TRBJ1-3; no firm D call. In germline, CDR1 is LGHDT, CDR2 YNNKEL (reference sequence). The CDR3 is made up of 15 amino acids. V was trimmed by 0 bases and J by 2 bases, leaving 8 bases between them. The CDR3 protein is CASSQDIQTGNTIYF. The CDR3 bases are TGTGCCAGCAGCCAAGATATACAAACTGGAAACACCATATATTTT.

The gene calls are TRBV2 and TRBJ2-1; 10 bases fit TRBD2. The V gene end was trimmed by 7 bases and the J gene end by 4 bases; junction bases not matched to a gene: 4. The CDR3 covers 14 residues. Germline V lookup: CDR1 SNHLY, CDR2 FYNNEI. The CDR3 loop is CASTRLAGYNEQFF. The DNA of the CDR3 is TGTGCCAGCACCCGACTAGCGGGTTACAATGAGCAGTTCTTC.

The sample holds a few counts of this clone. The rearrangement joins TRBV6-5 to TRBJ1-4; D might be TRBD1 (5 bases). CDR1 is MNHEY and CDR2 is SVGAGI in the germline V gene. This CDR3 is 12 amino acids long. Between the trimmed V and J ends, which lost 10 bases and 8 bases, there was a span of 14 bases. CDR3 sequence: CATGGSGEKLFF. For the CDR3, the DNA is TGTGCCACGGGGGGATCGGGCGAAAAACTGTTTTTT.

This chain joins TRBV20-1 and TRBJ2-7; 9 nucleotides agree with TRBD2. CDR3 length: 14 residues. Trimming took 3 bases from V and 3 from J; bases not matched to a gene: 6. Germline CDR1 is DFQATT and CDR2 is SNEGSKA (reference sequence). CDR3 nucleotides: TGCAGTGCTAGTTCGACTAGCGGAGGCTACGAGCAGTACTTC. As protein: CSASSTSGGYEQYF.

The J gene is TRBJ1-1, the V gene TRBV5-6, with D perhaps TRBD1 (6 bases). The germline gives CDR1 SGHDT, CDR2 YYEEEE. V was trimmed by 0 bases and J by 4 bases, leaving 16 bases between them. The CDR3 contains 16 residues. Here the CDR3 DNA reads TGTGCCAGCAGCTTGGAGACAGGTGGATGGAGCACTGAAGCTTTCTTT. It codes for CASSLETGGWSTEAFF.

V and J are TRBV14 and TRBJ2-7; 7 bases are a match to TRBD1. The V gene end was trimmed by 1 base and the J gene end by 2 bases; junction bases not matched to a gene: 8. The CDR3 runs 16 residues. In germline, CDR1 is SGHDN, CDR2 FVKESK. CDR3 sequence (DNA): TGTGCCAGCAGCCAAGTAGACTACGGGACAGCCTACGAGCAGTACTTC. It is translated as CASSQVDYGTAYEQYF.

This chain uses TRBV27 with TRBJ2-7; D may match TRBD1 or TRBD2 (5 bases each). Germline V CDR1 and CDR2: MNHEY, SMNVEV (reference sequence). CDR3 size: 15 residues. V was pared by 5 bases and J by 1 base, with 15 bases between. This chain's CDR3 is CASSHRSGPSYEQYF. CDR3 nucleotides: TGTGCCAGCAGTCACAGATCGGGACCATCCTACGAGCAGTACTTC.

The rearrangement links TRBV3-1 (or the pseudogene TRBV3-2) to TRBJ1-5, with D unclear. The ends were cut back, 0 bases at V and 3 bases at J, with 9 bases in the middle. The CDR3 consists of 15 residues. CDR1 is LGHDT, CDR2 YNNKEL, per germline (reference sequence). CDR3 sequence reads: CASSQDGAFNQPQHF. CDR3 nucleotide sequence: TGTGCCAGCAGCCAAGACGGCGCCTTCAATCAGCCCCAGCATTTT.

The chain combines TRBV12-3 or TRBV12-4 with TRBJ2-2; no definite D call. The CDR3 has 11 amino acids. V dropped 7 bases and J dropped 7 bases, with 7 bases sitting between them. Here the CDR3 DNA reads TGTGCCAGCATGTGGCTCGGGGAGCTGTTTTTT. Protein sequence: CASMWLGELFF.

The chain employs TRBV19 and TRBJ1-5; unclear D gene. Per the germline V gene, CDR1 is LNHDA and CDR2 is SQIVND (reference sequence). Trimming shortened V by 4 bases and J by 0 bases, and 7 bases separated the two germline ends. There are 14 residues in the CDR3. The CDR3 DNA reads TGTGCCAGTAGTAAGGACTATAGCAATCAGCCCCAGCATTTT. Translated, it gives CASSKDYSNQPQHF.

This rearrangement joins TRBV19 to TRBJ1-2; no definite D call. The V end was cut by 3 bases, the J end by 7 bases, with 21 bases between. This CDR3 contains 16 residues. The germline CDR1 and CDR2 sequences are LNHDA and SQIVND (reference sequence). The CDR3 loop reads CASSIGTNPGVGGYTF. For the CDR3, the DNA is TGTGCCAGTAGTATTGGCACCAACCCGGGAGTGGGTGGCTACACCTTC. Based on the CDR3 plus reference TRBV19 and TRBJ1-2, the full variable domain is DGGITQSPKYLFRKEGQNVTLSCEQNLNHDAMYWYRQDPGQGLRLIYYSQIVNDFQKGDIAEGYSVSREKKESFPLTVTSAQKNPTAFYLCASSIGTNPGVGGYTFGSGTRLTVV.

This chain uses TRBV6-1 with TRBJ2-7; 7 positions agree with TRBD1. This CDR3 contains 18 residues. Trimming cost V 0 bases and J 1 base; bases outside gene matches: 12. Per germline, CDR1 MNHNS and CDR2 SASEGT. The CDR3 loop is CASSEAYGGQDLSYEQYF. In DNA form, the CDR3 reads TGTGCCAGCAGTGAAGCTTACGGCGGACAGGATTTATCCTACGAGCAGTACTTC.

The chain uses TRBV11-3 and TRBJ2-7; TRBD2 matches at 10 bases. This CDR3 is built from 16 residues. CDR1 is SGHNT and CDR2 is YENEEA in the germline V gene. The trim removed 6 bases at V and 3 bases at J, leaving 11 bases unmatched. The CDR3 nucleotides read TGTGCCAGCAGTCAAAACGCCCTAGCGGGAGTCTACGAGCAGTACTTC. Protein product: CASSQNALAGVYEQYF.

The chain recombines TRBV4-1 with TRBJ1-1; 7 positions match TRBD1. Germline assignment: CDR1 MGHRA and CDR2 YSYEKL. The CDR3 spans 16 residues. The V segment lost 1 base and the J segment 1 base; nucleotides outside the gene matches: 6. CDR3 in amino acids: CASSQGPGQTNTEAFF. The CDR3 DNA is TGCGCCAGCAGCCAAGGGCCGGGACAGACGAACACTGAAGCTTTCTTT.

V usage is TRBV18 and J usage is TRBJ1-1, with 9 positions matching TRBD1. The CDR3 contains 16 residues. The V and J ends lost 3 bases and 5 bases, in that order; junction bases with no gene match: 10. Looked up from germline, CDR1 is KGHSH and CDR2 is LQKENI. The CDR3 coding sequence is TGTGCCAGCTCACCGAATACAGGGGGCCAGGGGACTGAAGCTTTCTTT. Protein: CASSPNTGGQGTEAFF.

This rearrangement joins TRBV7-2 to TRBJ1-6, with no clear D. The CDR3 is 14 residues long. The germline V gene has CDR1 SGHTA and CDR2 FQGNSA. V lost 0 bases and J 8 bases, leaving 8 bases between the germline ends. The CDR3 spells CASSLARVDSPLHF. The CDR3 DNA is TGTGCCAGCAGCTTAGCTAGAGTTGATTCACCCCTCCACTTT.

The genes are TRBV4-1 and TRBJ2-1; 9 nucleotides align to TRBD1. The CDR3 sequence is 15 residues long. Germline V CDR1 and CDR2: MGHRA, YSYEKL. After removal of 3 bases from V and 4 bases from J, the junction contained 4 bases not matched to a gene. CDR3 sequence: CASSQGDRDYNEQFF. The CDR3 DNA is TGCGCCAGCAGCCAGGGGGACAGGGATTACAATGAGCAGTTCTTC.

This clone was counted a single time. The J gene is TRBJ2-1, the V gene TRBV29-1; 11 bases agree with TRBD2. Trimming took 7 bases from V and 2 from J; bases not matched to a gene: 4. This CDR3 has 14 residues. Per germline, CDR1 SQVTM and CDR2 ANQGSEA. The CDR3 loop is CSGLAGGPYNEQFF. CDR3 bases: TGCAGCGGGCTAGCGGGAGGTCCCTACAATGAGCAGTTCTTC.

Points on this clone: Other DNA sequences in the same sample also yield this CDR3. The gene calls are TRBV5-1 and TRBJ2-6; D gene unclear. V was trimmed by 0 bases and J by 4 bases, leaving 5 bases between them. The CDR3 covers 14 residues. CDR1 SGHRS and CDR2 YFSETQ come from the germline V gene. The CDR3 spells CASSLGSGANVLTF. The CDR3 bases are TGCGCCAGCAGCTTGGGATCAGGGGCCAACGTCCTGACTTTC.

This clone showed up just a few times. This chain uses TRBV6-1 with TRBJ1-5, with D hard to call. This CDR3 contains 16 residues. The V gene's germline CDR1 is MNHNS and CDR2 SASEGT. V was pared by 4 bases and J by 1 base, with 14 bases between. This chain's CDR3 is CASSADRFPSNQPQHF. The CDR3, as DNA: TGTGCCAGCAGTGCAGACCGGTTCCCAAGCAATCAGCCCCAGCATTTT.

The CDR3 bases are TGCAGTGCTAGTCCTAATTACGAGCAGTACTTC. Protein sequence: CSASPNYEQYF. This chain links TRBV20-1 with TRBJ2-7; D remains unclear. This CDR3 comprises 11 residues. Germline V gives CDR1 DFQATT, CDR2 SNEGSKA (reference sequence). V lost 3 bases to trimming and J lost 4 bases, with 7 bases between them.

The V gene is TRBV6-5, the J gene TRBJ2-5; 10 bases agree with TRBD1. Trimming cost V 9 bases and J 5 bases; bases outside gene matches: 6. This CDR3 has 13 amino acids. CDR1 MNHEY and CDR2 SVGAGI come from the germline V gene. The CDR3 reads CASSGTGVETQYF. The DNA for the CDR3 is TGTGCCAGTTCGGGGACAGGGGTGGAGACCCAGTACTTC.

This chain uses TRBV27 with TRBJ2-5; 9 nucleotides line up with TRBD1. The CDR3 loop spans 16 amino acids. Trimming took 7 bases from V and 9 from J; bases not matched to a gene: 18. Germline-derived CDR1 and CDR2 are MNHEY and SMNVEV (reference sequence). CDR3 DNA sequence: TGTGCCAGCACGCCCATACTGGGACAGGGACCAGGGGCCCAGTACTTC. As protein: CASTPILGQGPGAQYF.

This rearrangement joins TRBV6-5 to TRBJ2-3, with 11 bases matching TRBD2. CDR3 length: 15 amino acids. With 8 bases clipped from V and 5 bases from J, the junction kept 9 bases outside the gene matches. Per the germline V gene, CDR1 is MNHEY and CDR2 is SVGAGI. The CDR3 DNA sequence: TGTGCCAGCCGCCCCTTAGCGGGGGGGCGAGATACGCAGTATTTT. It codes for CASRPLAGGRDTQYF.